Below, 14 T cell receptor beta chains from the same sample are listed, as sequenced in a study of T cell responses to AZD1222 COVID-19 vaccine. Method: immunoSEQ multiplex PCR; TCRdb's copy keeps in-frame clones and lacks some. The table has 150,000 to 200,000 clones, approximately 91% seen once; the top ten hold 0.99%. Specimen: peripheral blood, collected on day 0 of AZD1222 vaccination. These receptors all stem from an adult in good health.

The chain combines TRBV5-1 with TRBJ2-7; the match to TRBD2 covers 11 bases. The V gene's germline CDR1 is SGHRS and CDR2 YFSETQ. V dropped 0 bases and J dropped 3; count of bases not matched to a gene: 11. The length of the CDR3 is 18 residues. CDR3 region: CASSLDLVLAGGFYEQYF. The CDR3 DNA is TGCGCCAGCAGCTTGGATCTTGTTCTAGCGGGAGGATTCTACGAGCAGTACTTC.

CDR3 DNA sequence: TGCGCCAGCAGCCAAGGTCGGCTAGCGGGAGCGCCCGGGGAGCTGTTTTTT. It translates to CASSQGRLAGAPGELFF. V is TRBV4-1 and J is TRBJ2-2, with 10 bases identical to TRBD2. V shed 1 base and J 6 bases; nucleotides not matched to a gene: 8. Per germline, CDR1 MGHRA and CDR2 YSYEKL. The CDR3 extends over 17 amino acids.

This sequence joins TRBV5-1 and TRBJ1-1; D unclear. The CDR3 extends over 15 amino acids. Between the trimmed V and J ends, which lost 6 bases and 0 bases, there was a span of 15 bases. Germline V gene sequence: CDR1 SGHRS, CDR2 YFSETQ. The CDR3 sequence: CASTSDPNMNTEAFF. CDR3 coding DNA: TGCGCCAGCACCTCGGACCCAAACATGAACACTGAAGCTTTCTTT.

The chain is built from TRBV12-5 and TRBJ2-5; D might be TRBD2 (6 bases). Between the trimmed V and J ends, which lost 4 bases and 4 bases, there was a span of 13 bases. The germline CDR1 and CDR2 sequences are LGHNT and FRNRAP. There are 14 residues in the CDR3. CDR3 in DNA: TGTGCTAGTGGTTCCCCGGGGGAGCGAGAGACCCAGTACTTC. Translated: CASGSPGERETQYF.

This chain uses TRBV24-1 with TRBJ2-1; no firm D call. Trimming removed 3 bases at V and 5 bases at J, with 4 bases between. CDR1 and CDR2 from the germline V gene are KGHDR and SFDVKD. The CDR3 covers 12 residues. The CDR3 coding sequence is TGTGCCACCAGTGATGGAAACAATGAGCAGTTCTTC. The encoded protein is CATSDGNNEQFF.

The gene calls are TRBV29-1 and TRBJ2-3; no reliable D call. The CDR3 totals 13 residues. Per the germline V gene, CDR1 is SQVTM and CDR2 is ANQGSEA. V was trimmed by 8 bases and J by 3 bases, leaving 15 bases between them. CDR3 in amino acids: CSTVAGMTDTQYF. The DNA for the CDR3 is TGCAGCACAGTTGCAGGAATGACAGATACGCAGTATTTT.

This clone was seen a single time. This chain joins TRBV18 and TRBJ2-3, with D perhaps TRBD1 (5 bases). The length of the CDR3 is 15 residues. Trimming removed 0 bases at V and 7 bases at J, with 14 bases between. From germline, CDR1 is KGHSH and CDR2 LQKENI. The CDR3 region is CASSPPGPLGNTQYF. Here the CDR3 DNA reads TGTGCCAGCTCACCACCGGGGCCGCTGGGGAATACGCAGTATTTT.

J is TRBJ1-2 and V is TRBV6-5; unclear D gene. The CDR3 consists of 14 residues. The germline V gene has CDR1 MNHEY and CDR2 SVGAGI. The V and J ends lost 5 bases and 4 bases respectively, with 14 bases between them. CDR3 in amino acids: CASSRAQRVYGYTF. The CDR3 coding sequence is TGTGCCAGCAGTCGAGCCCAGCGAGTCTATGGCTACACCTTC.

This chain uses TRBV7-2 with TRBJ1-4; 7 nucleotides agree with TRBD1. The CDR3 extends over 15 amino acids. Germline trimming cut 4 bases from V and 8 bases from J; bases unmatched to any gene: 10. Germline lookup yields CDR1 SGHTA and CDR2 FQGNSA. Here the CDR3 reads CASSSYDRVGEKLFF. Written as DNA, the CDR3 is TGTGCCAGCAGCTCGTATGACAGGGTAGGGGAAAAACTGTTTTTT. The variable domain in full, completed from reference TRBV7-2 and TRBJ1-4, reads GAGVSQSPSNKVTEKGKDVELRCDPISGHTALYWYRQSLGQGLEFLIYFQGNSAPDKSGLPSDRFSAERTGGSVSTLTIQRTQQEDSAVYLCASSSYDRVGEKLFFGSGTQLSVL.

With respect to this clone: The sample has other DNA sequences that encode this CDR3 too. V usage is TRBV7-2 and J usage is TRBJ2-7, with D uncertain. V was shortened by 1 base and J by 4 bases, with 5 bases between the two germline ends. In germline, CDR1 is SGHTA, CDR2 FQGNSA. The CDR3 sequence is 12 residues long. CDR3 region: CASSLVGYEQYF. The CDR3 DNA follows: TGTGCCAGCAGCTTAGTGGGATACGAGCAGTACTTC.

The chain has TRBV5-1 and TRBJ2-1; tentative D call: TRBD2 (5 bases). Germline V gene lookup returns CDR1 SGHRS and CDR2 YFSETQ. CDR3 length equals 16 residues. V lost 0 bases to trimming and J lost 8 bases, with 18 bases between them. Here the CDR3 DNA reads TGCGCCAGCAGCTTGGCCGATGGGCAGAGGGTAGATGAGCAGTTCTTC. This sequence encodes CASSLADGQRVDEQFF.

The genes are TRBV5-1 and TRBJ2-1; 13 nucleotides align to TRBD2. This CDR3 contains 17 residues. CDR1 SGHRS and CDR2 YFSETQ come from the germline V gene. With V trimmed by 2 bases and J by 3 bases, 5 bases remained unmatched. This chain's CDR3 is CASSFGLAGESYNEQFF. CDR3 DNA sequence: TGCGCCAGCAGCTTCGGACTAGCGGGAGAAAGCTACAATGAGCAGTTCTTC.

The chain carries TRBV6-5 and TRBJ2-2; D tentatively reads TRBD1 or TRBD2 (6 bases each). This CDR3 has 14 residues. The germline V gene encodes CDR1 MNHEY and CDR2 SVGAGI. The V end lost 5 bases, the J end lost 4 bases, and 11 bases lay between the germline ends. CDR3 amino acids: CASSQRGATGELFF. The CDR3 DNA sequence: TGTGCCAGCAGTCAAAGGGGGGCCACCGGGGAGCTGTTTTTT.

The chain couples TRBV28 to TRBJ2-7; 10 nucleotides match TRBD2. The CDR3 is 16 amino acids. CDR1 is MDHEN, CDR2 SYDVKM, per germline. Unmatched junction bases numbered 13, after V lost 5 bases and J lost 6 bases. The CDR3 protein is CASSLYLAGGLGEQYF. The CDR3 DNA sequence: TGTGCCAGCAGTCTCTACTTAGCGGGAGGCTTAGGCGAGCAGTACTTC.